The next 11 T cell receptor beta chains were all read from a single sample in a study of metastatic and nonmetastatic thyroid tumors. TCRdb re-called clones from the PCR reads using MiXCR. Among roughly 93,000 clones listed, about 13% were seen once. Patients were all untreated before their thyroid surgery. Sequencing input: blood. These receptors came from a female donor with papillary thyroid cancer or a benign thyroid nodule (not recorded which). Some clones in this sample may be carry-over from other donors' samples.

This clone was observed at least ten times. The V call is TRBV5-1, the J call TRBJ2-3; the match to TRBD2 covers 11 bases. The V segment lost 4 bases and the J segment 2 bases; nucleotides outside the gene matches: 6. The germline V gene encodes CDR1 SGHRS and CDR2 YFSETQ. The CDR3 consists of 16 residues. The CDR3 reads CASSTVTSGATDTQYF. CDR3 nucleotides: TGCGCCAGCAGCACCGTGACTAGCGGGGCCACAGATACGCAGTATTTT.

This clone was seen a handful of times. Since a much larger clone is just one base distant, this may be a read error. This sequence joins TRBV6-1 and TRBJ2-5, with D perhaps matching TRBD2 (5 bases). Per germline, CDR1 MNHNS and CDR2 SASEGT. The V and J ends lost 8 bases and 5 bases respectively, with 27 bases between them. The CDR3 has 17 residues. CDR3 region: CASRVLSGGVAPETQYF. The CDR3 DNA is TGTGCCAGCCGTGTCCTGAGCGGTGGGGTGGCCCCGGAGACCCAGTACTTC.

This clone has ten or more counts. This chain connects TRBV7-9 to TRBJ2-1; TRBD1 aligns across 7 bases. Trimming took 4 bases from V and 7 from J; bases not matched to a gene: 7. This CDR3 contains 14 residues. Germline V lookup: CDR1 SEHNR, CDR2 FQNEAQ (reference sequence). The CDR3 loop reads CASSSTGNSNEQFF. CDR3 nucleotides: TGTGCCAGCAGCTCGACAGGGAACTCAAATGAGCAGTTCTTC.

This clone was seen repeatedly, ten times or more. The chain employs TRBV28 and TRBJ2-7; maybe TRBD1 (6 bases). Germline CDR1 MDHEN, CDR2 SYDVKM. V lost 2 bases and J 1 base, leaving 12 bases between the germline ends. This CDR3 region has 15 residues. CDR3: CASSLTGTGSYEQYF. CDR3 sequence (DNA): TGTGCCAGCAGTTTAACAGGGACGGGATCCTACGAGCAGTACTTC.

The table lists this clone with many counts. The rearrangement uses TRBV5-6 and TRBJ2-7; 7 bases fit TRBD2. With 1 base clipped from V and 0 bases from J, the junction kept 4 bases outside the gene matches. This CDR3 is 15 amino acids long. Germline CDR1 is SGHDT and CDR2 is YYEEEE. The CDR3 reads CASSLRRGSSYEQYF. DNA for the CDR3: TGTGCCAGCAGCTTGAGGCGGGGGAGCTCCTACGAGCAGTACTTC.

This clone was counted ten times or more. This chain joins TRBV5-4 and TRBJ2-1; the D call may be TRBD1 or TRBD2 (5 bases each). Germline V gives CDR1 SGHNT, CDR2 YYREEE (reference sequence). V was clipped by 10 bases and J by 8 bases, with 19 bases between them. This CDR3 spans 13 amino acids. The DNA of the CDR3 is TGTGCCGTACACCGGGGCTCGGACGATGAGCAGTTCTTC. This encodes CAVHRGSDDEQFF.

At least ten counts were recorded for this clone. V and J are TRBV6-2 or TRBV6-3 and TRBJ2-7, with a weak D call TRBD2 (6 bases). Germline assignment: CDR1 MNHEY and CDR2 SVGEGT. The ends were cut back, 0 bases at V and 4 bases at J, with 19 bases in the middle. CDR3 size: 17 residues. CDR3 nucleotides: TGTGCCAGCAGTTACTCCTTCCTAGCGCGAGATCCATACGAGCAGTACTTC. It specifies CASSYSFLARDPYEQYF.

This clone showed up many times. The chain is built from TRBV11-2 and TRBJ2-2; 7 positions agree with TRBD2. Germline CDR1 is SGHAT and CDR2 is FQNNGV. There are 16 residues in the CDR3. The ends lost 5 bases at V and 3 bases at J; junction bases unmatched: 9. CDR3 residues: CASSARGTTYTGELFF. The DNA of the CDR3 is TGTGCCAGCAGCGCACGAGGGACTACCTACACCGGGGAGCTGTTTTTT.

This clone was counted at least ten times. The chain is built from TRBV6-6 and TRBJ2-7, with 9 bases lining up with TRBD1. Trimming at V came to 2 bases and at J to 2 bases, leaving 4 bases not matched to a gene. This CDR3 region has 15 residues. Germline values: CDR1 MNHNY, CDR2 SVGAGI (reference sequence). This chain's CDR3 is CASSYRGQGTYEQYF. CDR3 DNA: TGTGCCAGCAGTTACCGAGGACAGGGGACCTACGAGCAGTACTTC.

This clone was counted only a few times. The rearrangement joins TRBV27 to TRBJ1-5; D is ambiguous. The CDR3 length is 15 residues. Trimming took off 2 bases at V and 2 bases at J, with 10 bases between the two ends. The germline V gene encodes CDR1 MNHEY and CDR2 SMNVEV (reference sequence). In nucleotides, the CDR3 is TGTGCCAGCAGTTTAACGGGTCTTGGCAATCAGCCCCAGCATTTT. It translates to CASSLTGLGNQPQHF.

This clone was seen more than once but under ten times. Relative to the germline gene, one junction end is altered; a read error may explain this. The V gene is TRBV10-1, the J gene TRBJ1-6; no clear D gene. Germline V CDR1 and CDR2: WNHNN, SYGVQD (reference sequence). The CDR3 spans 17 residues. CDR3 nucleotides: TGCGCGTCTGGTACGCGACGAGGTTGTATGGGAGATTCACCCATCCACTTT. It encodes CASGTRRGCMGDSPIHF.